This TCR beta chain was observed in a study of blood T cell repertoires in COVID-19. This CDR3 spans 15 amino acids. The V gene end was trimmed by 3 bases and the J gene end by 3 bases; junction bases not matched to a gene: 5. Germline V gene lookup returns CDR1 SGDLS and CDR2 YYNGEE. Repertoires were generated with immunoSEQ multiplex PCR, while TCRdb's copy carries only in-frame clones and drops some. In the table there are 200,000 to 300,000 clones, around 89% of which are singletons. Sequencing was done on a sample of peripheral blood. This chain connects TRBV9 to TRBJ1-2, with 10 bases lining up with TRBD1. The sequence was collected from a man aged 55 to 69 who had recovered from COVID-19. In nucleotides, the CDR3 is TGTGCCAGCAGCGAAAGACAGGGGGCGGACTATGGCTACACCTTC. Translated: CASSERQGADYGYTF.